The source of this T cell receptor beta chain is a study of identical twins. In this sample, this clonotype turned up a few times. Its specificity is not known. It was template switching that added a universal primer site, and there were unique molecular identifiers on the cDNA. TCRdb re-derived calls from the 5' RACE reads in MiXCR, one entry per CDR3 protein. Of hundreds of thousands of distinct CDR3 sequences listed, 6.5% to 9.5% are singletons. Donors uniformly comprised healthy Caucasians. Study-wide findings and caveats: In drawing conclusions, the study used cross-sectional statistical analysis and did not follow the same donors.

Trimming cost V 5 bases and J 8 bases; bases outside gene matches: 10. Germline V gives CDR1 DFQATT, CDR2 SNEGSKA (reference sequence). CDR3 length: 15 residues. These same data were also listed under a study on yellow fever vaccine responses in identical twins.

Sequenced sample: memory (CD45RO+) T cells sorted from blood. This chain joins TRBV20-1 and TRBJ1-4; 11 bases align to TRBD1. This receptor was taken from a woman between 18 and 29 years old in good health. The CDR3 sequence is CSARTTGQGEEKLFF. As DNA, the CDR3 is TGCAGTGCTCGAACTACGGGACAGGGGGAGGAAAAACTGTTTTTT.